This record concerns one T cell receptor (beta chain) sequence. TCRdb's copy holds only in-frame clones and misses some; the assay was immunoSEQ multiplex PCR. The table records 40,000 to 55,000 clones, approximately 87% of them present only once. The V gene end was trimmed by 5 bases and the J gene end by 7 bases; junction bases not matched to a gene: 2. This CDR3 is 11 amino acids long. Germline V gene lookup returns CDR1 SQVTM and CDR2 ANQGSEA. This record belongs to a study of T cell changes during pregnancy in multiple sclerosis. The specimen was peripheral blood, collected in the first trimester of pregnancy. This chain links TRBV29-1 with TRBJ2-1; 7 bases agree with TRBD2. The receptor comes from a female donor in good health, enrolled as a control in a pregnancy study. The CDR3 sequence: CSVFGGNEQFF. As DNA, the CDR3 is TGCAGCGTTTTCGGGGGGAATGAGCAGTTCTTC.